This TCR beta chain was sequenced during a study of T-cell memory formation after mild COVID-19. Constant-segment primers and 5'RACE yielded cDNA libraries for TCR alpha and TCR beta, each carrying sample barcodes and UMIs. A single record per CDR3 protein comes from TCRdb applying MiXCR to the 5' RACE reads. The sample lists more than 80,000 distinct CDR3 sequences; around 12% were seen once. The J segment lost 3 bases and the V segment lost 8 bases, leaving 4 bases of the junction unmatched. Germline V gene sequence: CDR1 MNHEY, CDR2 SMNVEV (reference sequence). This CDR3 is 13 amino acids long. The chain joins TRBV27 to TRBJ1-5; 7 nucleotides align to TRBD1. The specimen sequenced was PBMCs or a T cell subset sorted from them (not recorded which). This receptor was identified in an adult woman who had mild COVID-19 (a few samples of this study predate the infection). Cell type and time point are not known. CDR3: CASADRDNQPQHF. In DNA form, the CDR3 reads TGTGCCAGCGCTGACAGGGACAATCAGCCCCAGCATTTT.